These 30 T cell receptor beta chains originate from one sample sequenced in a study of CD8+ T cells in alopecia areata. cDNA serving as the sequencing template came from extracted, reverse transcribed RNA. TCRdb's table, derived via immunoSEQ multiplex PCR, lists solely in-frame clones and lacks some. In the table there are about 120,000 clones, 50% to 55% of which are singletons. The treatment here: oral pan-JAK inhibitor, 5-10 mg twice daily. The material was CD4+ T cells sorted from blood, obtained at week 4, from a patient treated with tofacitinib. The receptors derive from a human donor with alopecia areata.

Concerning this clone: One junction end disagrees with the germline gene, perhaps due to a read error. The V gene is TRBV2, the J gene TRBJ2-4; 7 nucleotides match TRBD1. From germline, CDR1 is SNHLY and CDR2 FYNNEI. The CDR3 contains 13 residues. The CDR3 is CASSEASRDRGHF. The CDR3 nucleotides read TGTGCCAGCAGTGAAGCTAGTAGGGACAGAGGGCACTTC.

CDR3 bases: TGTGCCTGGAGTGTACAGGGCTCCTACGAGCAGTACTTC. This encodes CAWSVQGSYEQYF. V is TRBV30 and J is TRBJ2-7; tentative D call: TRBD1 (6 bases). The CDR3 has 13 amino acids. Trimming shortened V by 0 bases and J by 0 bases, and 6 bases separated the two germline ends. Germline V lookup: CDR1 GTSNPN, CDR2 SVGIG (reference sequence).

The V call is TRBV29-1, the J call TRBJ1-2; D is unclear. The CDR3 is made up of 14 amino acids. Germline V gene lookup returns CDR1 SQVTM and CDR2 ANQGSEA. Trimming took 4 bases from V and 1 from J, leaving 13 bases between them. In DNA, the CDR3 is TGCAGCGTTGCTGGTATTGGCGGTAACTATGGCTACACCTTC. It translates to CSVAGIGGNYGYTF.

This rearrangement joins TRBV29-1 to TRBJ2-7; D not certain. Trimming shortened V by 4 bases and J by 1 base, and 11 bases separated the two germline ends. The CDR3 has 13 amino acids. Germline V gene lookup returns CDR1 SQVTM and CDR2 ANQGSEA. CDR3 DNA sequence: TGCAGCGTTGGCCAGATGATGTCCTACGAGCAGTACTTC. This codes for CSVGQMMSYEQYF.

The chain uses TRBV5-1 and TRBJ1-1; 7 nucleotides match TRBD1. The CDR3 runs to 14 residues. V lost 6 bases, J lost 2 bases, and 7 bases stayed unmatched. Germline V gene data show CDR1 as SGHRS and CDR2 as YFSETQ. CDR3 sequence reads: CASMGGTVNTEAFF. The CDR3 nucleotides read TGCGCCAGCATGGGAGGGACAGTTAACACTGAAGCTTTCTTT.

The CDR3 loop is CSVGQAPGYTF. In nucleotides, the CDR3 is TGCAGCGTTGGACAGGCCCCTGGCTACACCTTC. The J gene is TRBJ1-2, the V gene TRBV29-1; TRBD1 might be the D (6 bases). The CDR3 has 11 residues. V gave up 4 bases and J gave up 7 bases, with 10 bases separating them. Germline assignment: CDR1 SQVTM and CDR2 ANQGSEA.

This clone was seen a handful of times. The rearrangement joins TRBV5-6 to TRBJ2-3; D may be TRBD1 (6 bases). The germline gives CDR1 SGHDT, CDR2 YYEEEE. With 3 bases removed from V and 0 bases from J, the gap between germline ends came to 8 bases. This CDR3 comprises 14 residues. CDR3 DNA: TGTGCCAGCAGCTACCAGGGGAGCACAGATACGCAGTATTTT. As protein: CASSYQGSTDTQYF.

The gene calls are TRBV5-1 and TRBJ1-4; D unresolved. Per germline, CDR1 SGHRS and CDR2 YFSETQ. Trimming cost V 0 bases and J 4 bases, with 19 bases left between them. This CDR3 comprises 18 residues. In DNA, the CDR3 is TGCGCCAGCAGCTTGGCCGAGGGCGCTCAACGGGGTAATGAAAAACTGTTTTTT. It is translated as CASSLAEGAQRGNEKLFF.

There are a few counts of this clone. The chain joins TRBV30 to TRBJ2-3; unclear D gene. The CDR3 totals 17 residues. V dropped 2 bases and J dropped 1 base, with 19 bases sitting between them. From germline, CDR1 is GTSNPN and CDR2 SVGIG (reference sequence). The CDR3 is CAWSNPTRAWGTDTQYF. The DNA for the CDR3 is TGTGCCTGGAGTAATCCGACAAGGGCCTGGGGCACAGATACGCAGTATTTT. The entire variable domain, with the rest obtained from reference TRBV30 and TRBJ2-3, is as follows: SQTIHQWPATLVQPVGSPLSLECTVEGTSNPNLYWYRQAAGRGLQLLFYSVGIGQISSEVPQNLSASRPQDRQFILSSKKLLLSDSGFYLCAWSNPTRAWGTDTQYFGPGTRLTVL.

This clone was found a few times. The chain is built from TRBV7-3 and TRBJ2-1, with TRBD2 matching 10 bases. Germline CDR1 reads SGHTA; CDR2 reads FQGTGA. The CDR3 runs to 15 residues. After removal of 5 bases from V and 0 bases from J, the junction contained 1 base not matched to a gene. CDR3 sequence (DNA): TGTGCCAGCAGCGCTAGCGGGAGCTCCTACAATGAGCAGTTCTTC. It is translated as CASSASGSSYNEQFF.

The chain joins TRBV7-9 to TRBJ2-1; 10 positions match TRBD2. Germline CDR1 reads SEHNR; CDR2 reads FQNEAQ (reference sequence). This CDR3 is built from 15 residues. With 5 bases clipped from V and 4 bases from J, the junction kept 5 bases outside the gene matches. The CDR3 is CASSMGLAPYNEQFF. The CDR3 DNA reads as TGTGCCAGCAGCATGGGACTAGCGCCATACAATGAGCAGTTCTTC. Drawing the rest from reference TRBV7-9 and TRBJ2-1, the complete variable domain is DTGVSQNPRHKITKRGQNVTFRCDPISEHNRLYWYRQTLGQGPEFLTYFQNEAQLEKSRLLSDRFSAERPKGSFSTLEIQRTEQGDSAMYLCASSMGLAPYNEQFFGPGTRLTVL.

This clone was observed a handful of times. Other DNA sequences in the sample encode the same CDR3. The CDR3 nucleotides are TGTGCCTGGAGTGGTAGCACAGATACGCAGTATTTT. It is translated as CAWSGSTDTQYF. The chain is built from TRBV30 and TRBJ2-3; D uncertain. Trimming stripped 1 base from V and 0 bases from J, with 2 bases between. This CDR3 has 12 amino acids. Germline V CDR1 and CDR2: GTSNPN, SVGIG (reference sequence).

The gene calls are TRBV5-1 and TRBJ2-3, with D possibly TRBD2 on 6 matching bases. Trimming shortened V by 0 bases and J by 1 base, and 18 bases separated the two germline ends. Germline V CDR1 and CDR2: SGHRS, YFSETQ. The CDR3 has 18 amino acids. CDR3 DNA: TGCGCCAGCAGCTTGGCCAGGGAGGCTTCACCTCGCACAGATACGCAGTATTTT. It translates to CASSLAREASPRTDTQYF.

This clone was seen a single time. CDR3 region: CTLRSSNGYTF. The CDR3 bases are TGCACCCTCAGGTCTTCGAATGGCTACACCTTC. The chain is built from TRBV29-1 and TRBJ1-2; unclear D gene. The germline CDR1 and CDR2 sequences are SQVTM and ANQGSEA. The CDR3 consists of 11 residues.

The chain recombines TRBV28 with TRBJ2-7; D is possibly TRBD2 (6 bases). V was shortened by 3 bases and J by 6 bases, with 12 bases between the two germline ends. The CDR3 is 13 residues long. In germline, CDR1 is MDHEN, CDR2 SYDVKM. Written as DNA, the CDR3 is TGTGCCAGCAGTTTGAACGGGAGAAGCGAGCAGTACTTC. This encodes CASSLNGRSEQYF.

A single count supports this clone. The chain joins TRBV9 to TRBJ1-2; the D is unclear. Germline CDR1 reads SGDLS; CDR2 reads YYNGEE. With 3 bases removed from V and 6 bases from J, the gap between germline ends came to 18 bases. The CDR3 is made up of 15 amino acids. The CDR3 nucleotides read TGTGCCAGCAGCGGACACGGATTTAGCGAAAATGGCTACACCTTC. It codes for CASSGHGFSENGYTF.

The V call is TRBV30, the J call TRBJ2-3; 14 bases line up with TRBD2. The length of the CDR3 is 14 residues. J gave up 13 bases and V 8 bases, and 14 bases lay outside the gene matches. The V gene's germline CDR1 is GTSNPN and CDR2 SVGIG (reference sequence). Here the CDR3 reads CAGRGTSGSRGKYF. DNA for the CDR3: TGTGCCGGGCGAGGGACTAGCGGGAGTAGGGGGAAGTATTTT.

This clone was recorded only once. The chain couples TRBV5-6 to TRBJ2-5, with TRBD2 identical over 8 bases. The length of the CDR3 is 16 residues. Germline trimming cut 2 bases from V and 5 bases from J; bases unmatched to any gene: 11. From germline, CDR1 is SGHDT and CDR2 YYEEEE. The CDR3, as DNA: TGTGCCAGCAGCTTAAGCGGGAGTTCCCCTCGGGAGACCCAGTACTTC. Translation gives CASSLSGSSPRETQYF. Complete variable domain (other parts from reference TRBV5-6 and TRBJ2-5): DAGVTQSPTHLIKTRGQQVTLRCSPKSGHDTVSWYQQALGQGPQFIFQYYEEEERQRGNFPDRFSGHQFPNYSSELNVNALLLGDSALYLCASSLSGSSPRETQYFGPGTRLLVL.

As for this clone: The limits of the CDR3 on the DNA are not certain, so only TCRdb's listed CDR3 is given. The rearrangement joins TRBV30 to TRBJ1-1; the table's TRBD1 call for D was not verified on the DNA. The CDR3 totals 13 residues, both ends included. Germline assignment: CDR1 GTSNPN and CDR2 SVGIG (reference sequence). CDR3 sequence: CAWSFFGSTEAFF.

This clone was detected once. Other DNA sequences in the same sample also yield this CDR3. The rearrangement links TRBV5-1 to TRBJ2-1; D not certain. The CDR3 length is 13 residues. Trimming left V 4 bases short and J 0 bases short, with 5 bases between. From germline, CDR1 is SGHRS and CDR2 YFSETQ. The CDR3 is CASSRSSYNEQFF. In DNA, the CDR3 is TGCGCCAGCAGCCGGAGCTCCTACAATGAGCAGTTCTTC.

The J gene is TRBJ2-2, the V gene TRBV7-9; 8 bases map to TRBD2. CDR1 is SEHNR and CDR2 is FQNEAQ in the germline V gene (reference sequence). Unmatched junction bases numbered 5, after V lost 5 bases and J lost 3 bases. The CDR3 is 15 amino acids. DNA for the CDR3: TGTGCCAGCAGCGTCTGGCGGGGGGACACCGGGGAGCTGTTTTTT. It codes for CASSVWRGDTGELFF.

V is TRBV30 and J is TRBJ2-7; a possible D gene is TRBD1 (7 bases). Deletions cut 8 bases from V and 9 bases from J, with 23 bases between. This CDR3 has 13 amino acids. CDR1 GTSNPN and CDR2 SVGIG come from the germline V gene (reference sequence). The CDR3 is CAGGRQGFSGQYF. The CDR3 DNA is TGTGCCGGGGGGAGACAGGGCTTCAGCGGGCAGTACTTC.

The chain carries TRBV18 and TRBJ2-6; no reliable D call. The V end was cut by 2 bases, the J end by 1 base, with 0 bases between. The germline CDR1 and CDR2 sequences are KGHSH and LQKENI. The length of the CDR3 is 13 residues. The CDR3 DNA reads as TGTGCCAGCTCACCATCTGGGGCCAACGTCCTGACTTTC. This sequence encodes CASSPSGANVLTF.

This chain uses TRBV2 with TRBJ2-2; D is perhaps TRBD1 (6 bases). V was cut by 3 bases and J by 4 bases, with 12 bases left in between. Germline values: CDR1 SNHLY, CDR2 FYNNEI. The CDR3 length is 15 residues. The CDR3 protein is CASSDPGQVTGELFF. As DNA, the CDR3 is TGTGCCAGCAGTGATCCGGGACAAGTCACCGGGGAGCTGTTTTTT. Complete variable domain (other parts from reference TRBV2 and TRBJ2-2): EPEVTQTPSHQVTQMGQEVILRCVPISNHLYFYWYRQILGQKVEFLVSFYNNEISEKSEIFDDQFSVERPDGSNFTLKIRSTKLEDSAMYFCASSDPGQVTGELFFGEGSRLTVL.

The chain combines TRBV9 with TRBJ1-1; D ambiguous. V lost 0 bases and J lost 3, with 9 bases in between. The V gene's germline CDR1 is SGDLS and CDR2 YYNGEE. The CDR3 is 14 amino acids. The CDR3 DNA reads TGTGCCAGCAGCGTAGACGTAGGCGACACTGAAGCTTTCTTT. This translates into CASSVDVGDTEAFF.

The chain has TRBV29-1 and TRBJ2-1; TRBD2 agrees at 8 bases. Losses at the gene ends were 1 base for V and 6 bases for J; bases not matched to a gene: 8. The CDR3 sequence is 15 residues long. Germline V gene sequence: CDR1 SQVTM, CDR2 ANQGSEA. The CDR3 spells CSVEGPAGEVNEQFF. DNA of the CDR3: TGCAGCGTTGAAGGGCCAGCGGGAGAAGTCAATGAGCAGTTCTTC.

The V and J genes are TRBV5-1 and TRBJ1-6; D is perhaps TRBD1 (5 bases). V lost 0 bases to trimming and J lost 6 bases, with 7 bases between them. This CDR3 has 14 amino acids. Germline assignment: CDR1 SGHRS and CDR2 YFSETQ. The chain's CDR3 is CASSLERGNSPLHF. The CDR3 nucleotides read TGCGCCAGCAGCTTGGAAAGGGGTAATTCACCCCTCCACTTT.

In DNA, the CDR3 is TGTGCCTGGAGTGCCGGTTGGGGGGGAAACTACAATGAGCAGTTCTTC. This sequence encodes CAWSAGWGGNYNEQFF. The chain recombines TRBV30 with TRBJ2-1, with 7 bases aligning to TRBD2. Germline lookup yields CDR1 GTSNPN and CDR2 SVGIG (reference sequence). The V segment lost 1 base and the J segment 3 bases; nucleotides outside the gene matches: 9. The CDR3 totals 16 residues. The full variable domain, in which reference TRBV30 and TRBJ2-1 provide the parts outside the CDR3, is SQTIHQWPATLVQPVGSPLSLECTVEGTSNPNLYWYRQAAGRGLQLLFYSVGIGQISSEVPQNLSASRPQDRQFILSSKKLLLSDSGFYLCAWSAGWGGNYNEQFFGPGTRLTVL.

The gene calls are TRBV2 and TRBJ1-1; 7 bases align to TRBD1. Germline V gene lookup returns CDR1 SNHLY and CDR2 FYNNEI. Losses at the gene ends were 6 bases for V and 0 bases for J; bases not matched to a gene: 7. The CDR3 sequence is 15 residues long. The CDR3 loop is CASSVPGTVNTEAFF. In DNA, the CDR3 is TGTGCCAGCAGCGTTCCCGGGACAGTGAACACTGAAGCTTTCTTT. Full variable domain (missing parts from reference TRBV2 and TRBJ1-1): EPEVTQTPSHQVTQMGQEVILRCVPISNHLYFYWYRQILGQKVEFLVSFYNNEISEKSEIFDDQFSVERPDGSNFTLKIRSTKLEDSAMYFCASSVPGTVNTEAFFGQGTRLTVV.

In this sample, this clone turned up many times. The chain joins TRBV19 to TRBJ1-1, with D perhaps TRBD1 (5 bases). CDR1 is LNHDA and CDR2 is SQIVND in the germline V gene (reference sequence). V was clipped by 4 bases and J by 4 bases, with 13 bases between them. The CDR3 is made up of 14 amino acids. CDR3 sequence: CASSTHAGGTEAFF. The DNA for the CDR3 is TGTGCCAGTAGTACCCACGCCGGGGGCACTGAAGCTTTCTTT. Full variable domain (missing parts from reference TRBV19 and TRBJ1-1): DGGITQSPKYLFRKEGQNVTLSCEQNLNHDAMYWYRQDPGQGLRLIYYSQIVNDFQKGDIAEGYSVSREKKESFPLTVTSAQKNPTAFYLCASSTHAGGTEAFFGQGTRLTVV.